The 19 T cell receptor beta chains below all came from one sample that was sequenced in a study of blood T cell repertoires in COVID-19. TCRdb's copy holds only in-frame clones and misses some; the assay was immunoSEQ multiplex PCR. Here the sample spans 330,000 or so clones, 75% to 90% being singletons. The sequenced sample was PBMCs or T cells enriched from blood (not recorded which). These TCRs come from a man younger than 40 who had recovered from COVID-19.

As concerns this clone: This may stem from a read error, because a much larger clone lies one nucleotide away. The sample holds other DNA sequences that translate to the same CDR3. The chain joins TRBV30 to TRBJ1-5, with D possibly matching TRBD1 (5 bases). Germline V gene lookup returns CDR1 GTSNPN and CDR2 SVGIG (reference sequence). The germline V and J ends were trimmed by 0 bases and 4 bases, with 7 bases remaining between them. This CDR3 is 13 amino acids long. DNA for the CDR3: TGTGCCTGGAGTGTACGGGGGAATCAGCCCCAGCATTTT. Protein product: CAWSVRGNQPQHF.

The genes are TRBV30 and TRBJ1-6; D remains ambiguous. Trimming cost V 4 bases and J 1 base, with 14 bases left between them. Germline V CDR1 and CDR2: GTSNPN, SVGIG (reference sequence). The CDR3 runs to 16 residues. CDR3 amino acids: CAWIGGRTSYNSPLHF. The DNA of the CDR3 is TGTGCCTGGATTGGAGGCCGAACGTCCTATAATTCACCCCTCCACTTT.

The chain employs TRBV9 and TRBJ1-2, with TRBD1 matching 7 bases. Looked up from germline, CDR1 is SGDLS and CDR2 is YYNGEE. The CDR3 extends over 15 amino acids. J gave up 0 bases and V 3 bases, and 5 bases lay outside the gene matches. The CDR3 DNA follows: TGTGCCAGCAGCGGGCGGACAGGAGCTAACTATGGCTACACCTTC. Residues: CASSGRTGANYGYTF. The whole variable domain, remainder taken from reference TRBV9 and TRBJ1-2, is DSGVTQTPKHLITATGQRVTLRCSPRSGDLSVYWYQQSLDQGLQFLIQYYNGEERAKGNILERFSAQQFPDLHSELNLSSLELGDSALYFCASSGRTGANYGYTFGSGTRLTVV.

CDR3 region: CATSRLKNTEAFF. CDR3 nucleotide sequence: TGTGCCACCAGCAGACTAAAGAACACTGAAGCTTTCTTT. This rearrangement joins TRBV15 to TRBJ1-1; no clear D gene. Germline values: CDR1 LNHNV, CDR2 YYDKDF (reference sequence). This CDR3 spans 13 amino acids. V dropped 2 bases and J dropped 1 base, with 5 bases sitting between them.

The chain's CDR3 is CASSLWRLGTDTQYF. Written as DNA, the CDR3 is TGTGCCAGCAGCTTATGGAGGCTCGGCACAGATACGCAGTATTTT. The rearrangement joins TRBV7-2 to TRBJ2-3; a weak D match, TRBD2 (5 bases). The V and J ends lost 2 bases and 1 base respectively, with 10 bases between them. Germline assignment: CDR1 SGHTA and CDR2 FQGNSA. The CDR3 is made up of 15 amino acids.

The chain uses TRBV25-1 and TRBJ2-5; D might be TRBD2 (6 bases). Germline-derived CDR1 and CDR2 are MGHDK and SYGVNS. V was shortened by 0 bases and J by 13 bases, with 15 bases between the two germline ends. The CDR3 totals 13 residues. The CDR3 region is CASSEYPTGLRYF. The CDR3 DNA sequence: TGTGCCAGCAGTGAATATCCTACGGGACTGCGGTACTTC. Combining the CDR3 with reference TRBV25-1 and TRBJ2-5 gives the whole variable domain EADIYQTPRYLVIGTGKKITLECSQTMGHDKMYWYQQDPGMELHLIHYSYGVNSTEKGDLSSESTVSRIRTEHFPLTLESARPSHTSQYLCASSEYPTGLRYFGPGTRLLVL.

The rearrangement joins TRBV28 to TRBJ2-3; maybe TRBD1 (5 bases). Germline values: CDR1 MDHEN, CDR2 SYDVKM. The V and J ends lost 5 bases and 0 bases respectively, with 15 bases between them. This CDR3 has 16 amino acids. The CDR3 is CASSPRQSSSTDTQYF. CDR3 bases: TGTGCCAGCAGTCCGAGACAGTCATCTAGCACAGATACGCAGTATTTT.

The rearrangement joins TRBV5-6 to TRBJ2-7; 9 positions match TRBD1. The CDR3 totals 14 residues. The germline CDR1 and CDR2 sequences are SGHDT and YYEEEE. Unmatched junction bases numbered 4, after V lost 4 bases and J lost 2 bases. CDR3 coding DNA: TGTGCCAGCAGCCCGGGACAGGGACCCTACGAGCAGTACTTC. Residues: CASSPGQGPYEQYF.

The J gene is TRBJ2-1, the V gene TRBV15; no definite D call. Trimming left V 0 bases short and J 0 bases short, with 15 bases between. The germline gives CDR1 LNHNV, CDR2 YYDKDF (reference sequence). The CDR3 sequence is 18 residues long. The CDR3 loop reads CATSREGPRYSSYNEQFF. CDR3 in DNA: TGTGCCACCAGCAGAGAGGGCCCGCGTTATTCCTCCTACAATGAGCAGTTCTTC.

This chain links TRBV7-9 with TRBJ1-4; a weak D match, TRBD1 (6 bases). V lost 6 bases and J lost 8, with 22 bases in between. The CDR3 totals 16 residues. Looked up from germline, CDR1 is SEHNR and CDR2 is FQNEAQ (reference sequence). This CDR3 is CASSSAGARVREKLFF. The CDR3 nucleotides are TGTGCCAGCAGTTCGGCAGGGGCGAGGGTCAGAGAAAAACTGTTTTTT.

V and J are TRBV30 and TRBJ1-5, with 7 bases lining up with TRBD1. J lost 7 bases, V lost 0 bases, and 9 bases had no gene match. The CDR3 contains 15 residues. CDR1 and CDR2 (germline): GTSNPN, SVGIG (reference sequence). This CDR3 reads CAWSVQGRYFQPQHF. The CDR3 nucleotides are TGTGCCTGGAGTGTACAGGGGCGGTATTTCCAGCCCCAGCATTTT. The complete variable domain, with remaining parts taken from reference TRBV30 and TRBJ1-5, reads SQTIHQWPATLVQPVGSPLSLECTVEGTSNPNLYWYRQAAGRGLQLLFYSVGIGQISSEVPQNLSASRPQDRQFILSSKKLLLSDSGFYLCAWSVQGRYFQPQHFGDGTRLSIL.

The chain is built from TRBV19 and TRBJ2-7; TRBD1 aligns across 10 bases. V lost 8 bases, J lost 3 bases, and 4 bases stayed unmatched. Per germline, CDR1 LNHDA and CDR2 SQIVND (reference sequence). The CDR3 is 13 residues long. The CDR3 here is CASRDRGGYEQYF. CDR3 bases: TGTGCCAGTCGGGACAGGGGAGGCTACGAGCAGTACTTC.

This clone was detected only once. The chain is built from TRBV5-4 and TRBJ2-6; tentatively, D is TRBD1 (5 bases). The CDR3 has 16 residues. V lost 4 bases and J lost 0, with 11 bases in between. Germline assignment: CDR1 SGHNT and CDR2 YYREEE (reference sequence). The CDR3 DNA sequence: TGTGCCAGCAGCGCCACAGGAAACTCTGGGGCCAACGTCCTGACTTTC. Protein sequence: CASSATGNSGANVLTF.

This chain links TRBV15 with TRBJ1-2; no clear D gene. The germline CDR1 and CDR2 sequences are LNHNV and YYDKDF (reference sequence). V dropped 4 bases and J dropped 7 bases, with 13 bases sitting between them. The CDR3 runs to 13 residues. The CDR3 reads CATSMMLSGGYTF. The CDR3 nucleotides read TGTGCCACCAGCATGATGCTTTCCGGTGGCTACACCTTC.

The chain's CDR3 is CASSSPSGNEQFF. CDR3 nucleotide sequence: TGTGCCAGCAGTAGCCCTTCTGGCAATGAGCAGTTCTTC. The rearrangement uses TRBV2 and TRBJ2-1; D not certain. V gave up 5 bases and J gave up 6 bases, with 11 bases separating them. CDR1 SNHLY and CDR2 FYNNEI come from the germline V gene. CDR3 length equals 13 residues.

The chain joins TRBV19 to TRBJ1-2; D remains unclear. The CDR3 runs to 15 residues. CDR1 and CDR2 (germline): LNHDA, SQIVND (reference sequence). Trimming removed 1 base from V and 0 bases from J, with 9 bases in between. CDR3 DNA: TGTGCCAGTAGTATAGTGGGCAGTGCTAACTATGGCTACACCTTC. Protein product: CASSIVGSANYGYTF.

The rearrangement joins TRBV6-1 to TRBJ2-3; D gene unclear. V shed 2 bases and J shed 5 bases, with 14 bases lying between them. This CDR3 spans 15 amino acids. The germline CDR1 and CDR2 sequences are MNHNS and SASEGT. The CDR3: CASSENGFPRDTQYF. The CDR3 nucleotides read TGTGCCAGCAGTGAAAACGGGTTTCCTCGAGATACGCAGTATTTT.

With regard to this clone: The identical CDR3 is also encoded by other nucleotide sequences in the sample. The chain carries TRBV28 and TRBJ1-1; no definite D call. The V gene lost 5 bases and the J gene lost 0 bases, with 7 bases spanning the gap. In germline, CDR1 is MDHEN, CDR2 SYDVKM. CDR3 size: 13 residues. CDR3 DNA: TGTGCCAGCAGTCCTGAGATGAACACTGAAGCTTTCTTT. Amino acid sequence: CASSPEMNTEAFF.

The chain combines TRBV4-1 with TRBJ2-7, with TRBD2 as a possible D gene (6 bases). Looked up from germline, CDR1 is MGHRA and CDR2 is YSYEKL. The V and J ends lost 1 base and 0 bases respectively, with 13 bases between them. The CDR3 is 16 residues long. DNA for the CDR3: TGCGCCAGCAGCCAAGTCCCGGGCGGGGACTCCTACGAGCAGTACTTC. The encoded protein is CASSQVPGGDSYEQYF.